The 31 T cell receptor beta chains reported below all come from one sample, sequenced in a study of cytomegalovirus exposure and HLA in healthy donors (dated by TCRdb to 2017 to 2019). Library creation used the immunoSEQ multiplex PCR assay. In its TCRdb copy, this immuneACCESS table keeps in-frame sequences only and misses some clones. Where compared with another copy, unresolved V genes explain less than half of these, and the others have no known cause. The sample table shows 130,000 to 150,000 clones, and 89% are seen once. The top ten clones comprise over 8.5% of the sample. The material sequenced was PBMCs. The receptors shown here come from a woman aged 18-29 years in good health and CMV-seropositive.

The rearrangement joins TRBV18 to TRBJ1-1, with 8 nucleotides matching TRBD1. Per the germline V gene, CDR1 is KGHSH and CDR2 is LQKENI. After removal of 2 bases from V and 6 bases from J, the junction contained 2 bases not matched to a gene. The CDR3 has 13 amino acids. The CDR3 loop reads CASSPDRGAEAFF. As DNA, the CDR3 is TGTGCCAGCTCACCAGACAGGGGTGCTGAAGCTTTCTTT. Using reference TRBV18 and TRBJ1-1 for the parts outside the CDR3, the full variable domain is NAGVMQNPRHLVRRRGQEARLRCSPMKGHSHVYWYRQLPEEGLKFMVYLQKENIIDESGMPKERFSAEFPKEGPSILRIQQVVRGDSAAYFCASSPDRGAEAFFGQGTRLTVV.

The CDR3 DNA sequence: TGCGCCAGCAGCCAAGTATTGAACACTGAAGCTTTCTTT. This encodes CASSQVLNTEAFF. This chain connects TRBV4-1 to TRBJ1-1; D gene uncertain. Trimming took 1 base from V and 0 from J, leaving 3 bases between them. The length of the CDR3 is 13 residues. Germline CDR1 and CDR2: MGHRA and YSYEKL.

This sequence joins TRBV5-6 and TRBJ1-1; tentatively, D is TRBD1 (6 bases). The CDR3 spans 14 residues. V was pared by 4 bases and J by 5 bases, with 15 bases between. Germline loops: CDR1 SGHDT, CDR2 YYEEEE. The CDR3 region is CASSPAGAGTEAFF. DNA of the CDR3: TGTGCCAGCAGCCCCGCAGGGGCAGGGACTGAAGCTTTCTTT.

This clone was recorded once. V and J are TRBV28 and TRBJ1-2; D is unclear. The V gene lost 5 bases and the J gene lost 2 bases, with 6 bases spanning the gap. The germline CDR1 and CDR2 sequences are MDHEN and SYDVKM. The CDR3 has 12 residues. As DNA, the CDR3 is TGTGCCAGCAGTCTCCGGAACTATGGCTACACCTTC. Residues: CASSLRNYGYTF.

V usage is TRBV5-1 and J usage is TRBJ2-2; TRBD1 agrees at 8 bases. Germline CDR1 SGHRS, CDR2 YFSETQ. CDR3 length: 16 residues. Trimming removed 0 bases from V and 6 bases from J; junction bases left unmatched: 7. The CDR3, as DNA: TGCGCCAGCAGCTTGGAGCGCGTGACAGGGGCCGGGGAGCTGTTTTTT. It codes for CASSLERVTGAGELFF.

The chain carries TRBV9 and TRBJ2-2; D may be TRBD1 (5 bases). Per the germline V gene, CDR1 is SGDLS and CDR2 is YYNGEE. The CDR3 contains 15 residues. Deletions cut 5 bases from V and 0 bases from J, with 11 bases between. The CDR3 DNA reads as TGTGCCAGCAGTCACAGACAGCCGAACACCGGGGAGCTGTTTTTT. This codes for CASSHRQPNTGELFF.

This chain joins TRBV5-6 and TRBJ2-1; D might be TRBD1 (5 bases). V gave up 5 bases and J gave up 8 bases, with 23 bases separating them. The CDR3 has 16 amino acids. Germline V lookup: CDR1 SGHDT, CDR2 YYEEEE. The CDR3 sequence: CASSHIQGISIHEQFF. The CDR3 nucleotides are TGTGCCAGCAGTCACATTCAGGGAATCTCTATCCATGAGCAGTTCTTC.

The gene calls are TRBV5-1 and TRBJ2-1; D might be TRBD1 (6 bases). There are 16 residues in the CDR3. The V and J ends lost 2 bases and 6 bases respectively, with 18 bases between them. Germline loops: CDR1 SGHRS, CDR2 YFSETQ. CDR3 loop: CASSFSRGTRINEQFF. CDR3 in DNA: TGCGCCAGCAGCTTCTCCAGGGGAACAAGGATCAATGAGCAGTTCTTC.

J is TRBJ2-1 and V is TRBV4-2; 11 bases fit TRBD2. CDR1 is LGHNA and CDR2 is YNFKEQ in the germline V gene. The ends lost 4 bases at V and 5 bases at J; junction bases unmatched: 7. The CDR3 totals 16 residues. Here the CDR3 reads CASSRTTSGADNEQFF. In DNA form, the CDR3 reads TGTGCCAGCAGCCGTACGACTAGCGGGGCCGACAATGAGCAGTTCTTC.

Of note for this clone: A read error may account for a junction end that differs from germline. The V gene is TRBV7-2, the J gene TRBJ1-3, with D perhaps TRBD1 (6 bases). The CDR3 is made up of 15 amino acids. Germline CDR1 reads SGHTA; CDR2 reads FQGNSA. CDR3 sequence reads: CASSLAGTTGNTIYF. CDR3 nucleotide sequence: TGTGCCAGCAGCCTAGCCGGGACAACTGGAAACACCATATATTTT.

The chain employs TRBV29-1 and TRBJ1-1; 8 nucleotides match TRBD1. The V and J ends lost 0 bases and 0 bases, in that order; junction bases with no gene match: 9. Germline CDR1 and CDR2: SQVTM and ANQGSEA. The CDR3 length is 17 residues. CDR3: CSVEDASGQGMNTEAFF. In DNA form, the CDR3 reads TGCAGCGTTGAAGACGCTTCCGGACAGGGCATGAACACTGAAGCTTTCTTT.

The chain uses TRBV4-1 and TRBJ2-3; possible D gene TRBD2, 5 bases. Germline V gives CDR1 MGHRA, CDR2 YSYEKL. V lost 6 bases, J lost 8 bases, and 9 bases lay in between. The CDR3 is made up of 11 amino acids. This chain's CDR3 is CASRGGLTQYF. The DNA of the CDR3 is TGCGCCAGCAGGGGCGGGCTTACGCAGTATTTT.

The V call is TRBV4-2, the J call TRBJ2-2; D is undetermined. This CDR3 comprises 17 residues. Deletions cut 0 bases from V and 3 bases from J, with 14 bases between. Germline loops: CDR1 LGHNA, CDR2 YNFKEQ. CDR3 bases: TGTGCCAGCAGCCAAGAAACGCGCGGCGCCGACACCGGGGAGCTGTTTTTT. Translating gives CASSQETRGADTGELFF.

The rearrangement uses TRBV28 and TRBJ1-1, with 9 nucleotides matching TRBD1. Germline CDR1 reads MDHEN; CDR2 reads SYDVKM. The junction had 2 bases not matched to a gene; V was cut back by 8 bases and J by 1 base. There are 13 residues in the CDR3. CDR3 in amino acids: CASLDRGNTEAFF. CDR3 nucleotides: TGTGCCAGCCTGGACAGGGGGAACACTGAAGCTTTCTTT. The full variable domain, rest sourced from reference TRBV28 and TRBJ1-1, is DVKVTQSSRYLVKRTGEKVFLECVQDMDHENMFWYRQDPGLGLRLIYFSYDVKMKEKGDIPEGYSVSREKKERFSLILESASTNQTSMYLCASLDRGNTEAFFGQGTRLTVV.

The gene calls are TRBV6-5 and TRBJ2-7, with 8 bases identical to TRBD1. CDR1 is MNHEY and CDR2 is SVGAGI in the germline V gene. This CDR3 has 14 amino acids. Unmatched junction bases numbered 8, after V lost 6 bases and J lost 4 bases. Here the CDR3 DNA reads TGTGCCAGCAGCCTCACTGGGGACAGGTACGAGCAGTACTTC. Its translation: CASSLTGDRYEQYF.

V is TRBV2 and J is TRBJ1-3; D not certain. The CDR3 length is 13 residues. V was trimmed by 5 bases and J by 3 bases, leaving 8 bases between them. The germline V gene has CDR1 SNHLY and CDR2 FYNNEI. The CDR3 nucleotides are TGTGCCAGCAGTCGGGAGGTTGGAAACACCATATATTTT. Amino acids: CASSREVGNTIYF. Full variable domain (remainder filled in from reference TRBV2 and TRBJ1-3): EPEVTQTPSHQVTQMGQEVILRCVPISNHLYFYWYRQILGQKVEFLVSFYNNEISEKSEIFDDQFSVERPDGSNFTLKIRSTKLEDSAMYFCASSREVGNTIYFGEGSWLTVV.

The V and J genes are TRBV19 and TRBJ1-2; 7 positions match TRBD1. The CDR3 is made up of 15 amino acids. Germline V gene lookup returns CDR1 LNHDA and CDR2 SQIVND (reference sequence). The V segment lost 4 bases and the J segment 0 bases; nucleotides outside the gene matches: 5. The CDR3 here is CASSTAQGTNYGYTF. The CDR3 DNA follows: TGTGCCAGTAGTACTGCACAGGGGACTAACTATGGCTACACCTTC.

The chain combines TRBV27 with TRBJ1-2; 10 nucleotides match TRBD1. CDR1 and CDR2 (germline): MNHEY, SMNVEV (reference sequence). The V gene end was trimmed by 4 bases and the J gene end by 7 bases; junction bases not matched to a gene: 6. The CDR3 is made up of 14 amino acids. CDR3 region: CASSSLTGGRGYTF. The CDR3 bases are TGTGCCAGCAGTTCACTGACAGGGGGCCGTGGCTACACCTTC.

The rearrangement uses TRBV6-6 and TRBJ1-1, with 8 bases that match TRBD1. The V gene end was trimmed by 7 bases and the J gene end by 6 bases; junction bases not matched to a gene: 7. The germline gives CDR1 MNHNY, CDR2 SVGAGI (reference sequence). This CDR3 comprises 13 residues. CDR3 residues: CASTQTGEAEAFF. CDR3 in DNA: TGTGCCAGCACCCAGACAGGGGAGGCTGAAGCTTTCTTT.

CDR3 in amino acids: CASSQERTGGYGYTF. CDR3 DNA sequence: TGTGCCAGCAGCCAAGAAAGAACCGGGGGCTATGGCTACACCTTC. V and J are TRBV14 and TRBJ1-2; possibly TRBD1 for D (5 bases). V lost 0 bases and J lost 4, with 12 bases in between. Germline V gene sequence: CDR1 SGHDN, CDR2 FVKESK. The CDR3 consists of 15 residues.

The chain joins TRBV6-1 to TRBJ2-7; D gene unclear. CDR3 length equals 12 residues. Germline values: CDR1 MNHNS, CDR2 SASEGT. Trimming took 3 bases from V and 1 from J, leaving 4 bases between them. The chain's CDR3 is CASSDSSYEQYF. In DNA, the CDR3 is TGTGCCAGCAGTGACAGTTCCTACGAGCAGTACTTC.

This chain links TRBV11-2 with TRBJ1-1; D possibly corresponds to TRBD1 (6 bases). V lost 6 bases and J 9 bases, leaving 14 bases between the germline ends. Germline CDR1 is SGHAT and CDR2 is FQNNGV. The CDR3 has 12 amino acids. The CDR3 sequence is CASSHRGMKAFF. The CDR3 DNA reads TGTGCCAGCAGTCATAGGGGGATGAAAGCTTTCTTT.

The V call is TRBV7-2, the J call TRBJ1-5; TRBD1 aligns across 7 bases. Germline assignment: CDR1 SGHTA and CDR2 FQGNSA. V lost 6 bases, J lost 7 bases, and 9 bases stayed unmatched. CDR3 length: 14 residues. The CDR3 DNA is TGTGCCAGCAGACCTACAGGGGTGTACCAGCCCCAGCATTTT. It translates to CASRPTGVYQPQHF.

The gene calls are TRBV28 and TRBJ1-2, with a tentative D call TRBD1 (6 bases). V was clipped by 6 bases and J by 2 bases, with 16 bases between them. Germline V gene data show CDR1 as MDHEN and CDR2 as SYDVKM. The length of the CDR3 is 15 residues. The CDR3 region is CASSTPGALNYGYTF. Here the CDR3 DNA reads TGTGCCAGCAGCACCCCAGGGGCACTAAACTATGGCTACACCTTC.

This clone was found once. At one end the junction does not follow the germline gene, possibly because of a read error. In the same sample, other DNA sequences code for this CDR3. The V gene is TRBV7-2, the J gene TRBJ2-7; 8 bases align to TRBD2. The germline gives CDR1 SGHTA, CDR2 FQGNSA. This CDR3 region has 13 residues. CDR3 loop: CASSPTSAYEQYF. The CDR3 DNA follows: TGTGCTAGCAGCCCGACTAGCGCCTACGAGCAGTACTTC.

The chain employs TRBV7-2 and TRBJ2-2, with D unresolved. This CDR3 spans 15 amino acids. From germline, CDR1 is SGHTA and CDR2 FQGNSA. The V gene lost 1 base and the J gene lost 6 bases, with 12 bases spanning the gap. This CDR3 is CASSLGDFRSGELFF. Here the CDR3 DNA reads TGTGCCAGCAGCTTAGGTGACTTTAGGTCCGGGGAGCTGTTTTTT.

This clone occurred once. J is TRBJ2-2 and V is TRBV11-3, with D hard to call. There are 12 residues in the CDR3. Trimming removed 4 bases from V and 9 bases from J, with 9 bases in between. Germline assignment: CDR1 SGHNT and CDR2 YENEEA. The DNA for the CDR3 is TGTGCCAGCAGCTCGAGCGCCAGGGAGCTGTTTTTT. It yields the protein CASSSSARELFF.

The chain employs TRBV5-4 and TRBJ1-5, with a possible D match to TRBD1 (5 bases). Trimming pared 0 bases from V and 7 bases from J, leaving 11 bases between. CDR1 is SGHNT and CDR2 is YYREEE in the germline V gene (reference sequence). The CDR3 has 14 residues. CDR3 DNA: TGTGCCAGCAGCTTGGGGGGGGTTTCGCAGCCCCAGCATTTT. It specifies CASSLGGVSQPQHF.

This CDR3 reads CASSQPIYNSPLHF. The CDR3 DNA reads as TGCGCCAGCAGCCAACCCATCTATAATTCACCCCTCCACTTT. This sequence joins TRBV4-1 and TRBJ1-6; no reliable D call. The CDR3 extends over 14 amino acids. V lost 2 bases to trimming and J lost 3 bases, with 5 bases between them. Germline V gene data show CDR1 as MGHRA and CDR2 as YSYEKL.

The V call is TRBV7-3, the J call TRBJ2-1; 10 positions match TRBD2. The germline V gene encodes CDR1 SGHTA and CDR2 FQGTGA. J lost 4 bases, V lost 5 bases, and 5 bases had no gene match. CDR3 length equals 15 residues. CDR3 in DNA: TGTGCCAGCAGCCCAAGGACTAGCGGTTACAATGAGCAGTTCTTC. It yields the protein CASSPRTSGYNEQFF.

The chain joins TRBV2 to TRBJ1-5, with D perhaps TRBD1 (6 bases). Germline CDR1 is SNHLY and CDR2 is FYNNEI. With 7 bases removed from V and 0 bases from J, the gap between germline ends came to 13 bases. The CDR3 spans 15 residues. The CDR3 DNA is TGTGCCAGCACCCTAGGGGGTTATAGCAATCAGCCCCAGCATTTT. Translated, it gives CASTLGGYSNQPQHF.